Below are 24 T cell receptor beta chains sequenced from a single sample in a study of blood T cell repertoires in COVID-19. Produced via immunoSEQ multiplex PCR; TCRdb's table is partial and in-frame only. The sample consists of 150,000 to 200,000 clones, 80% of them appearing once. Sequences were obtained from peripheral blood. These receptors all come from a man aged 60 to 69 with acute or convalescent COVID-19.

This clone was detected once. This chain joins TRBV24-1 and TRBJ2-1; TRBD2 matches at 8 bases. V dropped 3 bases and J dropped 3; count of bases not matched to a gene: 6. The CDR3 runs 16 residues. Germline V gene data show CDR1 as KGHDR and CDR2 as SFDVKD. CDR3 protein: CATSDRLAGGYNEQFF. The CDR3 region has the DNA TGTGCCACCAGTGATAGGCTGGCGGGAGGCTACAATGAGCAGTTCTTC.

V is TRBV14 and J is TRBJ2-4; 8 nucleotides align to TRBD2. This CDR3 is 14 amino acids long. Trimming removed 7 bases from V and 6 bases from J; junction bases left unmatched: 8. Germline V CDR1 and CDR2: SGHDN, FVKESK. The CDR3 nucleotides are TGTGCCAGCAACCCGGGAGGGGTGGTAAACATTCAGTACTTC. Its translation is CASNPGGVVNIQYF.

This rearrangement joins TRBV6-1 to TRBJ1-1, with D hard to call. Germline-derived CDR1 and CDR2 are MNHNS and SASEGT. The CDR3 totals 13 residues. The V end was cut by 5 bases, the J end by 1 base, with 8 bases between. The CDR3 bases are TGTGCCAGCAGTAGACTCCAGAACACTGAAGCTTTCTTT. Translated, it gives CASSRLQNTEAFF.

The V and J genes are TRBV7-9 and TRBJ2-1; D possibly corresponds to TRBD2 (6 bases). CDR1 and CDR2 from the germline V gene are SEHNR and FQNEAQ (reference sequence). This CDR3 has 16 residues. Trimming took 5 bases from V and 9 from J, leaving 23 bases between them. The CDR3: CASSEPGLISSAEQFF. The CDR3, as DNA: TGTGCCAGCAGCGAGCCGGGACTCATCTCTTCGGCTGAGCAGTTCTTC.

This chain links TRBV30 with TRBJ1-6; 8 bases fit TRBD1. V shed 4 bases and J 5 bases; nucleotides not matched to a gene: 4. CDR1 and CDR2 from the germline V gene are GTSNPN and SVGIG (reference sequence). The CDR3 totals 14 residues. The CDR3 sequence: CAWIAGGHNSPLHF. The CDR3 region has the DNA TGTGCCTGGATAGCAGGGGGCCATAATTCACCCCTCCACTTT.

The CDR3 loop reads CATSPAGGNMNTEAFF. The CDR3 nucleotides are TGTGCCACCTCCCCGGCAGGGGGCAACATGAACACTGAAGCTTTCTTT. This chain connects TRBV10-3 to TRBJ1-1; 8 bases match TRBD1. The CDR3 extends over 16 amino acids. V lost 10 bases and J lost 0; bases outside the gene matches: 13. Germline CDR1 is ENHRY and CDR2 is SYGVKD.

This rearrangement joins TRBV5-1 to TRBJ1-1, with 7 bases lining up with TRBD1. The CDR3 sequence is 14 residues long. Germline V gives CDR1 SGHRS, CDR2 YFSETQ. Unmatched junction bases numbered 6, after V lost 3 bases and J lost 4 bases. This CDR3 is CASSSMTGSTEAFF. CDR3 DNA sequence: TGCGCCAGCAGCTCCATGACAGGGAGCACTGAAGCTTTCTTT.

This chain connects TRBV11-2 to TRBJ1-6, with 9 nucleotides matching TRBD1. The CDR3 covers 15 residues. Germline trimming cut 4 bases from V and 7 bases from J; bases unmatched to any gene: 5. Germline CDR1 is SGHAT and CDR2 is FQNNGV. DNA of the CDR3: TGTGCCAGCAGCTCGGGACAGGGCTCAAATTCACCCCTCCACTTT. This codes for CASSSGQGSNSPLHF.

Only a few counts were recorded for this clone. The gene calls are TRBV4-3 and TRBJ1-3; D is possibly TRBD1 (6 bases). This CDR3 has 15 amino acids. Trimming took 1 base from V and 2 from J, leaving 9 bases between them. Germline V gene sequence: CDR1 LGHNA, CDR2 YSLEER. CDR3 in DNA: TGCGCCAGCAGCCAAGGGCCAGGGGCTGGAAACACCATATATTTT. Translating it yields CASSQGPGAGNTIYF.

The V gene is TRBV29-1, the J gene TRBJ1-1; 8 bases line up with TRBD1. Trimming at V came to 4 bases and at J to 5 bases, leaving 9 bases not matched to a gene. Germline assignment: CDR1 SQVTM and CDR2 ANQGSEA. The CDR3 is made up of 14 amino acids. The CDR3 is CSVGGQGAVTEAFF. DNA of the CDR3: TGCAGCGTTGGGGGGCAGGGGGCGGTTACTGAAGCTTTCTTT.

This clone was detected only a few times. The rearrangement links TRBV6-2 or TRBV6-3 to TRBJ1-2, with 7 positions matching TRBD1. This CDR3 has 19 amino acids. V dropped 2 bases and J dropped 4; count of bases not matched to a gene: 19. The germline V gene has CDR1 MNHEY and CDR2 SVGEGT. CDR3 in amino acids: CASSYAQTLGQHLSYGYTF. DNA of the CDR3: TGTGCCAGCAGTTACGCCCAAACCCTGGGACAGCACCTCTCCTATGGCTACACCTTC.

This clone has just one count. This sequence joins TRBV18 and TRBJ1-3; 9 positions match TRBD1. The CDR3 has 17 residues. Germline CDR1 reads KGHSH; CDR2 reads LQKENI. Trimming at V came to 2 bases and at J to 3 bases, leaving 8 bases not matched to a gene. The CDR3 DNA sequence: TGTGCCAGCTCACCAAAGAGAGGGACAGGGAATGGAAACACCATATATTTT. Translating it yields CASSPKRGTGNGNTIYF.

CDR3 region: CASSLATEKLFF. CDR3 nucleotide sequence: TGTGCCAGCAGCTTAGCTACCGAAAAACTGTTTTTT. The chain couples TRBV11-2 to TRBJ1-4; no definite D call. This CDR3 is built from 12 residues. Germline assignment: CDR1 SGHAT and CDR2 FQNNGV. V dropped 1 base and J dropped 8 bases, with 5 bases sitting between them.

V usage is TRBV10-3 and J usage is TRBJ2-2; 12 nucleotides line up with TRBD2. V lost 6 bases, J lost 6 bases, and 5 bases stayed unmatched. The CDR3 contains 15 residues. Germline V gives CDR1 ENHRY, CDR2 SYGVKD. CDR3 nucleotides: TGTGCCATCAGCTCTAGCGGGAGGGAATCCGGGGAGCTGTTTTTT. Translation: CAISSSGRESGELFF.

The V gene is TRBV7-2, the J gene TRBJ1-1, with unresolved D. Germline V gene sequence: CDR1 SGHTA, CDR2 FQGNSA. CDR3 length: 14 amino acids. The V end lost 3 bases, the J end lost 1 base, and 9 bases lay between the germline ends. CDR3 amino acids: CASSLAQRNTEAFF. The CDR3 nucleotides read TGTGCCAGCAGCTTGGCCCAAAGGAACACTGAAGCTTTCTTT. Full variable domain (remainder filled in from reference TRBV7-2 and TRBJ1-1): GAGVSQSPSNKVTEKGKDVELRCDPISGHTALYWYRQSLGQGLEFLIYFQGNSAPDKSGLPSDRFSAERTGGSVSTLTIQRTQQEDSAVYLCASSLAQRNTEAFFGQGTRLTVV.

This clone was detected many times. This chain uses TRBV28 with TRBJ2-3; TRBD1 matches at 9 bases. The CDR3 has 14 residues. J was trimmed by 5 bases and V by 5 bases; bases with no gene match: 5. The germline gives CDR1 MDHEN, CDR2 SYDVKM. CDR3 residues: CASSPRDRVDTQYF. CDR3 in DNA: TGTGCCAGCAGTCCCCGGGACAGGGTAGATACGCAGTATTTT.

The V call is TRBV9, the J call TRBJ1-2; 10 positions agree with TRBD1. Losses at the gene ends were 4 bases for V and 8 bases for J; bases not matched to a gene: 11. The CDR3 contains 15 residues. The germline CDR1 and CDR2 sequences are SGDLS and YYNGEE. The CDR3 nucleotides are TGTGCCAGCAGCCCAGGGACAGGGGAAAGTGGCGGCTACACCTTC. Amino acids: CASSPGTGESGGYTF.

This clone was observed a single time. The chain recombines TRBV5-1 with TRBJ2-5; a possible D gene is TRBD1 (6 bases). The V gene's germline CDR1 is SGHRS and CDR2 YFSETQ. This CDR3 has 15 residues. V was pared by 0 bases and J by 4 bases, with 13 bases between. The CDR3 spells CASSLEQGFRETQYF. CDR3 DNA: TGCGCCAGCAGCTTGGAACAGGGTTTCCGAGAGACCCAGTACTTC.

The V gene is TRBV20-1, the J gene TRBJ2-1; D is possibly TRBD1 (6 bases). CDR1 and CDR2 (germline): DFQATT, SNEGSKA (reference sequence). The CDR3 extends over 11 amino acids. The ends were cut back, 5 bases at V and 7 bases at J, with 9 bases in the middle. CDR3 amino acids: CSALDRNEQFF. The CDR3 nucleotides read TGCAGTGCTCTTGACAGGAATGAGCAGTTCTTC.

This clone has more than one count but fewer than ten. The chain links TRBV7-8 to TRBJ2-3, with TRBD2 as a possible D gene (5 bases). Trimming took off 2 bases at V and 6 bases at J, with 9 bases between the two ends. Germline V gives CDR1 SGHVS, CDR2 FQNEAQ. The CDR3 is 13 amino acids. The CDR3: CASSLWSGDTQYF. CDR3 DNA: TGTGCCAGCAGCTTATGGAGCGGCGATACGCAGTATTTT.

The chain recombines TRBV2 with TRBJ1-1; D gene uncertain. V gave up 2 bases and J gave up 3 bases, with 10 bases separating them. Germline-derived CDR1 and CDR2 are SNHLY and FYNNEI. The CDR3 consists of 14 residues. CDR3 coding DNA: TGTGCCAGCAGTGAAACGAGACTGGACACTGAAGCTTTCTTT. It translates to CASSETRLDTEAFF.

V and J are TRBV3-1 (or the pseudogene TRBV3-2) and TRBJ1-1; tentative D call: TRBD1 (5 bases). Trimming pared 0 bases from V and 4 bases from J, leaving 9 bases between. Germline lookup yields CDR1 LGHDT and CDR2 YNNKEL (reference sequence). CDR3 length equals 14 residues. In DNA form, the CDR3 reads TGTGCCAGCAGCCAAGATCAGGGTCGCACTGAAGCTTTCTTT. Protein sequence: CASSQDQGRTEAFF.

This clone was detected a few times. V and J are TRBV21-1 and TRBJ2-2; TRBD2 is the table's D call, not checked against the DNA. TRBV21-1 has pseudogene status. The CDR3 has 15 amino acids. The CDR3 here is CASSRLAGDTGELFF. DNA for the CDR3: TGTGCCAGCAGCCGACTAGCGGGGGACACCGGGGAGCTGTTTTTT.

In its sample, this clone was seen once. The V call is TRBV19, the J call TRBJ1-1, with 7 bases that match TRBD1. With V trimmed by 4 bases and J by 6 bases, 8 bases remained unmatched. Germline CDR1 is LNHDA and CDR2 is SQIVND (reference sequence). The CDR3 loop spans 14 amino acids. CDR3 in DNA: TGTGCCAGTAGTACAGGGACAGATCTATCTGAAGCTTTCTTT. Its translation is CASSTGTDLSEAFF.